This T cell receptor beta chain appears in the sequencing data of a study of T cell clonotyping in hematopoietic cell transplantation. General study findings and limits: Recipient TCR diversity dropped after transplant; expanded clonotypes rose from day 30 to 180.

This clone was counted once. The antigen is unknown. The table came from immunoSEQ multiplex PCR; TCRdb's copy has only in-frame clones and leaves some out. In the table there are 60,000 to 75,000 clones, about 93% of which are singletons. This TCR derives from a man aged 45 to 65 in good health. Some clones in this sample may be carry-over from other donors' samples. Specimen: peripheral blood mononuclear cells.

The CDR3 loop is CASSSDRGQPQHF. In nucleotides, the CDR3 is TGTGCCAGCAGCTCCGACAGGGGTCAGCCCCAGCATTTT. V and J are TRBV7-2 and TRBJ1-5; TRBD1 agrees at 8 bases. This CDR3 has 13 residues. The germline V gene encodes CDR1 SGHTA and CDR2 FQGNSA. The ends lost 4 bases at V and 6 bases at J; junction bases unmatched: 2.